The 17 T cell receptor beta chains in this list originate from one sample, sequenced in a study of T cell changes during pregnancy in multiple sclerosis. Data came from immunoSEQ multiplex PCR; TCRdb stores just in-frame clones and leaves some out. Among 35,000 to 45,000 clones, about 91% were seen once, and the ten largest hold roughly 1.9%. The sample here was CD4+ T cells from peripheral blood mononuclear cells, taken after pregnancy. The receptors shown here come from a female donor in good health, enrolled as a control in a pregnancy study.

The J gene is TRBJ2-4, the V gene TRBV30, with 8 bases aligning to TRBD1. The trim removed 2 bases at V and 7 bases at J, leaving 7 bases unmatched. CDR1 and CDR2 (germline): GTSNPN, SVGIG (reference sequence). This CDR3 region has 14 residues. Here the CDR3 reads CAWSPGQGGNIQYF. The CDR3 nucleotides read TGTGCCTGGAGTCCCGGACAGGGCGGGAACATTCAGTACTTC.

The DNA of the CDR3 is TGTGCCAGCACTAAAGGGAGCGCTGGGGCCAACGTCCTGACTTTC. As protein: CASTKGSAGANVLTF. V gene TRBV28 combines with J gene TRBJ2-6; possibly TRBD2 for D (5 bases). Trimming shortened V by 7 bases and J by 2 bases, and 12 bases separated the two germline ends. CDR1 is MDHEN, CDR2 SYDVKM, per germline. The CDR3 is 15 residues long.

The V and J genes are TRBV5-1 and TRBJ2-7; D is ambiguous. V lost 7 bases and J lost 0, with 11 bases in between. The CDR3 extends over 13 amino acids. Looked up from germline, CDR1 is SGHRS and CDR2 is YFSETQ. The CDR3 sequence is CASRLSGSYEQYF. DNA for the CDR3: TGCGCCAGCCGTCTATCAGGCTCCTACGAGCAGTACTTC.

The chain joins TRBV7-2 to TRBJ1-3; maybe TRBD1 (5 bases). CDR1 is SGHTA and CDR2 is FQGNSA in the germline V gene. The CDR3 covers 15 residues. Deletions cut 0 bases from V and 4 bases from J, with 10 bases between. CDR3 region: CASSLAATEGNTIYF. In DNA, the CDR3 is TGTGCCAGCAGCTTAGCGGCGACAGAAGGAAACACCATATATTTT.

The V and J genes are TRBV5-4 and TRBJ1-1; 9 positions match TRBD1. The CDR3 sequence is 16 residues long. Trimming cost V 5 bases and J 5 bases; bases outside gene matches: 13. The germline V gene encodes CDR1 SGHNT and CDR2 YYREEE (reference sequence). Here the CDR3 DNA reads TGTGCCAGCAGGTACCGCTTGACAGGGGGAAAAACTGAAGCTTTCTTT. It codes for CASRYRLTGGKTEAFF.

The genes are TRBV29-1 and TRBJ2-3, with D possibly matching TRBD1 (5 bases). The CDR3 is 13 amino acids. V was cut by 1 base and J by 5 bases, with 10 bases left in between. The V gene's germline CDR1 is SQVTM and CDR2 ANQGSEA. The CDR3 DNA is TGCAGCGTTGAAGGGACAACGAAAGATACGCAGTATTTT. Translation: CSVEGTTKDTQYF.

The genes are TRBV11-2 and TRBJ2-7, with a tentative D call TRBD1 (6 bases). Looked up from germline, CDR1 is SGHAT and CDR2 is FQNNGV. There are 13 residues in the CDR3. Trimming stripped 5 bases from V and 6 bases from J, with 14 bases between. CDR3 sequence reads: CASSRRDIAEQYF. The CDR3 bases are TGTGCCAGCAGCCGTCGGGACATCGCCGAGCAGTACTTC.

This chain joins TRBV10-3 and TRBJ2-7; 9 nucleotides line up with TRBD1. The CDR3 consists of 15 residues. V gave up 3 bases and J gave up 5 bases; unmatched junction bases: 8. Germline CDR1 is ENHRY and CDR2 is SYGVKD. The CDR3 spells CAISDGTGSNDEQYF. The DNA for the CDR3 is TGTGCCATCAGTGACGGGACAGGGTCGAACGACGAGCAGTACTTC.

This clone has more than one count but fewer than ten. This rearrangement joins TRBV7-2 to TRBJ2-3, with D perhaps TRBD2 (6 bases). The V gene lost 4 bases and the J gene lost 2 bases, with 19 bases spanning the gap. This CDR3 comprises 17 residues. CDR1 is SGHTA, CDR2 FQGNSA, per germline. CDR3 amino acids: CASSSGGTGFSTDTQYF. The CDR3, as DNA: TGTGCCAGCAGCTCTGGGGGGACGGGATTCTCCACAGATACGCAGTATTTT.

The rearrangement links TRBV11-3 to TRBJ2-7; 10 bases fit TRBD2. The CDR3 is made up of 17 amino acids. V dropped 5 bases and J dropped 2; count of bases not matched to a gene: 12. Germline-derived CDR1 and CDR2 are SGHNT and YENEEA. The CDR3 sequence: CASSKGQLAGITYEQYF. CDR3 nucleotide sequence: TGTGCCAGCAGCAAAGGGCAACTAGCGGGGATCACCTACGAGCAGTACTTC.

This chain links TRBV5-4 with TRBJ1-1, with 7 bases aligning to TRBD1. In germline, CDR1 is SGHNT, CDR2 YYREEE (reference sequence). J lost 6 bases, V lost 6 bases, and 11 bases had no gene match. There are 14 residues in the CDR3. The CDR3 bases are TGTGCCAGCACTCTCGCCGGGACAGCTTCTGAAGCTTTCTTT. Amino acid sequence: CASTLAGTASEAFF.

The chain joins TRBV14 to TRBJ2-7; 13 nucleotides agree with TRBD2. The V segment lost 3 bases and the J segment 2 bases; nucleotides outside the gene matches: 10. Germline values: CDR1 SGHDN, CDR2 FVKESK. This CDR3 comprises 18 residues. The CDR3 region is CASSHLRGLAGSTYEQYF. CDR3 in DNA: TGTGCCAGCAGCCACCTCCGGGGACTAGCGGGATCTACCTACGAGCAGTACTTC.

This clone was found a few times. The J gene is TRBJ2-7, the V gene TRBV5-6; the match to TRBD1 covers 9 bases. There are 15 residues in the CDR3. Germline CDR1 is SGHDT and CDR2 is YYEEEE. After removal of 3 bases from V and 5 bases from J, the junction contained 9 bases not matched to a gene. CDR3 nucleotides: TGTGCCAGCAGCTCTCGGGGGACAGGGTCCCACGAGCAGTACTTC. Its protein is CASSSRGTGSHEQYF.

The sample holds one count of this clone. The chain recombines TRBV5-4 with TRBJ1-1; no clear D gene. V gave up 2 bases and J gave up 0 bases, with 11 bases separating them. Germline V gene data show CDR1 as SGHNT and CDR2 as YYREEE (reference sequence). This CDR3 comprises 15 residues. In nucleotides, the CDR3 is TGTGCCAGCAGCTTTTTTTCGTCGGTGAACACTGAAGCTTTCTTT. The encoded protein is CASSFFSSVNTEAFF.

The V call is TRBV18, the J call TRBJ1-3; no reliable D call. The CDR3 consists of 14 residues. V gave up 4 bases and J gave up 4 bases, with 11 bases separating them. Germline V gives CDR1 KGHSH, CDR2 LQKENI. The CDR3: CASSQSSSGNTIYF. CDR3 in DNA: TGTGCCAGCTCACAATCTAGTAGCGGAAACACCATATATTTT. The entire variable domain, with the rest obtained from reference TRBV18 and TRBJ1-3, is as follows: NAGVMQNPRHLVRRRGQEARLRCSPMKGHSHVYWYRQLPEEGLKFMVYLQKENIIDESGMPKERFSAEFPKEGPSILRIQQVVRGDSAAYFCASSQSSSGNTIYFGEGSWLTVV.

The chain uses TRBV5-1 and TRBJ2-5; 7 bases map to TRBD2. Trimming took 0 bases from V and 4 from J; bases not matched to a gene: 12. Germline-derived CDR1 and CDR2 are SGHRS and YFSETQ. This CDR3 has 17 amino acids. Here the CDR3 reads CASSLDLTAGDPETQYF. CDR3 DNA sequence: TGCGCCAGCAGCTTGGACTTGACGGCGGGGGACCCAGAGACCCAGTACTTC.

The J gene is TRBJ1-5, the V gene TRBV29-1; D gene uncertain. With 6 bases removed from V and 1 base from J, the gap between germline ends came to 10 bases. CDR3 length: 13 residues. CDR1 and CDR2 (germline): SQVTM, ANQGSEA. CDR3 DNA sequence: TGCAGCGTGGAAACAGCCAGCAATCAGCCCCAGCATTTT. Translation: CSVETASNQPQHF.